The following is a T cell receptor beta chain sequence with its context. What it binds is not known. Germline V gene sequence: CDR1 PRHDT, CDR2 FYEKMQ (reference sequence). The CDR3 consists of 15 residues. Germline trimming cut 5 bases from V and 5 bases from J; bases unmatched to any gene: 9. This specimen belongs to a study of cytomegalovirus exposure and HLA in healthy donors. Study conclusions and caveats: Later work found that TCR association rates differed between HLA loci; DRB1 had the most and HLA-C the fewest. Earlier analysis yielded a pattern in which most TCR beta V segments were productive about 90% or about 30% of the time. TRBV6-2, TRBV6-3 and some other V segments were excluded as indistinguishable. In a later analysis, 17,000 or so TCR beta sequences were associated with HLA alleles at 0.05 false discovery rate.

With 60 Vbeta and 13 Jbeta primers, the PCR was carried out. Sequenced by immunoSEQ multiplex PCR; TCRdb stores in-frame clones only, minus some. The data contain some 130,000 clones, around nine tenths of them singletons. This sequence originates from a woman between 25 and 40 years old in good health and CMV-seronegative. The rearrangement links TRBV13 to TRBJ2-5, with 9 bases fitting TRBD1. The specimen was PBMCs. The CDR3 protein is CASSPNRGRAETQYF. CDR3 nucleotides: TGTGCCAGCAGCCCAAACAGGGGGCGTGCGGAGACCCAGTACTTC.